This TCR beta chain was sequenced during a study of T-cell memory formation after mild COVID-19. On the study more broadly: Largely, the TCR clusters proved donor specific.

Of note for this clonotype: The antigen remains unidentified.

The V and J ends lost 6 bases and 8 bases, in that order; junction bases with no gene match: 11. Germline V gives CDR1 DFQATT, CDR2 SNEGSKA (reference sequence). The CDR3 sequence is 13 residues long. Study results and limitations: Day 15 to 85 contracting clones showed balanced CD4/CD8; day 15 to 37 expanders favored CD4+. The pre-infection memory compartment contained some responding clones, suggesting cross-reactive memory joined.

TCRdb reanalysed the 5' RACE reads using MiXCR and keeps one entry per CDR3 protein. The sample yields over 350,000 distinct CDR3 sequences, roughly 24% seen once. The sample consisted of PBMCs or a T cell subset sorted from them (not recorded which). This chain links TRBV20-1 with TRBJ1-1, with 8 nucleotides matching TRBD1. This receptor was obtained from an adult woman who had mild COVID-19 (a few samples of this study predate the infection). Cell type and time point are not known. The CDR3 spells CSAATDRVGEAFF. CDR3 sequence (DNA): TGCAGTGCCGCTACGGACAGGGTGGGAGAAGCTTTCTTT.